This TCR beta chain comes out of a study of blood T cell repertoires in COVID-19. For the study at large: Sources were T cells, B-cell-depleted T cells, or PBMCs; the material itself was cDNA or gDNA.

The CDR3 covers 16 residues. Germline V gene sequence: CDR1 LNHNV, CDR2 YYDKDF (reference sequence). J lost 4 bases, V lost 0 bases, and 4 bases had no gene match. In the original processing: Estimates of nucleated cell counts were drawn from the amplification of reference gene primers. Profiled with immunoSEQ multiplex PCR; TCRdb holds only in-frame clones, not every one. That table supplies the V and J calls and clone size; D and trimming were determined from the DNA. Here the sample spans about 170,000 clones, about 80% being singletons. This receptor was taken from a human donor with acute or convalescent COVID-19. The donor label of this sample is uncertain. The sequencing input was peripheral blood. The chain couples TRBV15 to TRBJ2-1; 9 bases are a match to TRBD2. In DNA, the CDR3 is TGTGCCACCAGCAGAGATACGGCGGGAGGGTACAATGAGCAGTTCTTC. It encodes CATSRDTAGGYNEQFF.